This passage covers 9 T cell receptor beta chains from one sample sequenced in a study of PD-1 blockade in classical Hodgkin lymphoma. The patients all showed relapse after autologous stem cell transplantation, while their brentuximab vedotin exposure varied. TCRdb's table, derived via immunoSEQ multiplex PCR, lists solely in-frame clones and lacks some. The sample carries 10,000 to 15,000 clones, 75% to 90% recorded once. Material: peripheral blood mononuclear cells (PBMCs), obtained at baseline. All receptors come from a human donor with classical Hodgkin lymphoma.

The chain uses TRBV6-1 and TRBJ2-1; tentatively, D is TRBD1 (5 bases). The ends were cut back, 7 bases at V and 7 bases at J, with 17 bases in the middle. The CDR3 extends over 14 amino acids. CDR1 and CDR2 (germline): MNHNS, SASEGT. DNA of the CDR3: TGTGCCAGCATTAAGAGCCAGGGTCGGAATGAGCAGTTCTTC. Residues: CASIKSQGRNEQFF.

J is TRBJ2-7 and V is TRBV29-1, with TRBD1 as a possible D gene (6 bases). V was clipped by 5 bases and J by 2 bases, with 13 bases between them. This CDR3 has 13 residues. From germline, CDR1 is SQVTM and CDR2 ANQGSEA. The CDR3 nucleotides read TGCAGCGTTTCCCGGGGACATACCTACGAGCAGTACTTC. Translation gives CSVSRGHTYEQYF.

The chain recombines TRBV18 with TRBJ2-1; D gene ambiguous. Trimming took off 0 bases at V and 4 bases at J, with 7 bases between the two ends. CDR1 is KGHSH, CDR2 LQKENI, per germline. The CDR3 sequence is 14 residues long. CDR3 DNA: TGTGCCAGCTCACCACCATCCGGTTACAATGAGCAGTTCTTC. Residues: CASSPPSGYNEQFF.

The chain joins TRBV27 to TRBJ1-2; tentative D call: TRBD1 (5 bases). Trimming pared 8 bases from V and 7 bases from J, leaving 20 bases between. The CDR3 sequence is 14 residues long. Per germline, CDR1 MNHEY and CDR2 SMNVEV (reference sequence). The CDR3 here is CASSPLGGESGYTF. The CDR3 DNA sequence: TGTGCCAGCTCCCCGCTGGGGGGGGAGTCTGGCTACACCTTC.

The chain has TRBV5-1 and TRBJ2-7, with TRBD2 matching 8 bases. Trimming at V came to 2 bases and at J to 6 bases, leaving 7 bases not matched to a gene. This CDR3 is built from 14 residues. The germline gives CDR1 SGHRS, CDR2 YFSETQ. The CDR3 coding sequence is TGCGCCAGCAGCTTACTAGCGGCGAATGGCGAGCAGTACTTC. It is translated as CASSLLAANGEQYF.

The J gene is TRBJ2-7, the V gene TRBV5-1, with 14 bases aligning to TRBD2. The CDR3 length is 17 residues. V shed 4 bases and J 7 bases; nucleotides not matched to a gene: 13. Per the germline V gene, CDR1 is SGHRS and CDR2 is YFSETQ. The CDR3 reads CASSPGTSGSQSREQYF. In nucleotides, the CDR3 is TGCGCCAGCAGCCCCGGGACTAGCGGGAGCCAAAGTAGGGAGCAGTACTTC.

V is TRBV4-1 and J is TRBJ2-5; 8 bases agree with TRBD2. The V gene end was trimmed by 4 bases and the J gene end by 4 bases; junction bases not matched to a gene: 5. CDR3 length: 14 amino acids. Germline CDR1 MGHRA, CDR2 YSYEKL. Written as DNA, the CDR3 is TGCGCCAGCAGCCTCTCCCTAGCGGGAGAGACCCAGTACTTC. This codes for CASSLSLAGETQYF.

The chain has TRBV7-9 and TRBJ1-1; 10 bases match TRBD1. Germline V gene lookup returns CDR1 SEHNR and CDR2 FQNEAQ (reference sequence). The V and J ends lost 3 bases and 6 bases, in that order; junction bases with no gene match: 7. There are 15 residues in the CDR3. In DNA form, the CDR3 reads TGTGCCAGCAGCTTGGGACAGGGGCGGTTGGCTGAAGCTTTCTTT. Translation: CASSLGQGRLAEAFF.

This rearrangement joins TRBV6-6 to TRBJ2-7; the D gene is possibly TRBD2 (5 bases). V was clipped by 6 bases and J by 6 bases, with 18 bases between them. Per germline, CDR1 MNHNY and CDR2 SVGAGI (reference sequence). The CDR3 covers 14 residues. Written as DNA, the CDR3 is TGTGCCAGCAGCCTACTAGAAGGGTTTGGCGAGCAGTACTTC. This codes for CASSLLEGFGEQYF.